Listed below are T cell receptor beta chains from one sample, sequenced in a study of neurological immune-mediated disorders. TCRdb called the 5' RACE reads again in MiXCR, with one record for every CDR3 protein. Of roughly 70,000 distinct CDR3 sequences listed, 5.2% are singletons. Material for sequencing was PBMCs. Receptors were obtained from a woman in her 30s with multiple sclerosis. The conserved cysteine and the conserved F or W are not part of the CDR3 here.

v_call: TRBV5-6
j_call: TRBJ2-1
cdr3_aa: ASSATGGSSYNEQF

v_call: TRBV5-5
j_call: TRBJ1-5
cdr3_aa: ASSFLDRAAQPQH

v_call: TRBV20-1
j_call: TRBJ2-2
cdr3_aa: SVRSYTGELF

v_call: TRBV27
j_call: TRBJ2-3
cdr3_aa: ASSTGQGRTDTQY

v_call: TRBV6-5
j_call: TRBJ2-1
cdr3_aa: ASSDLTSTYNEQF

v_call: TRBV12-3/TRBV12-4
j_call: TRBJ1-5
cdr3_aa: ASSRGSGTGNQPQH

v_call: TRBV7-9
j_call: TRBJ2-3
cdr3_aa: ASSFPGRSTDTQY

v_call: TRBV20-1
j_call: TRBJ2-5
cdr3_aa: SARDPGGETQY

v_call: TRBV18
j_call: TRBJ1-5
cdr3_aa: ASSPTGGPQH

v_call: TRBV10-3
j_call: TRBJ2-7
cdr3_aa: AAGQGRDEQY

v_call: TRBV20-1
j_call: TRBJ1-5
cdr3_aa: SAEGARTGRSQPQH

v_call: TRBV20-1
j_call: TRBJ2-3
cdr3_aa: SAPFKVGADTQY

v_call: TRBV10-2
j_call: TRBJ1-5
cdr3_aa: ASSDQGRLNQPQN

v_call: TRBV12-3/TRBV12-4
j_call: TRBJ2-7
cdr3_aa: ASSTVGGYEQY

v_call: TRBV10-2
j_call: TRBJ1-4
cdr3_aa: ASTGTGRPNEKLF

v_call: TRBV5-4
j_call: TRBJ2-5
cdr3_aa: ASSRETGREETQY

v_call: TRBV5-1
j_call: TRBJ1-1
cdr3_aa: ASSLAQPDTEAF

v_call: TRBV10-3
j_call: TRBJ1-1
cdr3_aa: AITADRNTEAF

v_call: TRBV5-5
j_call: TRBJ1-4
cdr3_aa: ASSLAVSTTNEKLF

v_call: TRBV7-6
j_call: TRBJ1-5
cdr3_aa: ASSEGTGSNQPQN

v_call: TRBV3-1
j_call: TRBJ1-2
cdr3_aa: ASSRTVPDYGYT

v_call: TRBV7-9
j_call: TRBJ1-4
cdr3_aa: ASSALVGQRHNEKLF

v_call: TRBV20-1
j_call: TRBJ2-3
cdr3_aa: SALSGGADTQY

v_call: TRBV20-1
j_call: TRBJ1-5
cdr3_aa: SASDRVGNQPQN

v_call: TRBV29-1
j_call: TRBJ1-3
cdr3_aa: SAALLSGNTIY

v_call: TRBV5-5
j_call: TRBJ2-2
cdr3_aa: ASSLGSGGANTGELF

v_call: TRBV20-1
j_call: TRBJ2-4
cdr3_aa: SAPRLAGGGY

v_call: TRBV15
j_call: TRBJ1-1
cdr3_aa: ATSRDPGGVRAF

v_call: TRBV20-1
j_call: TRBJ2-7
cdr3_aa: SARDDPGQATYEQY

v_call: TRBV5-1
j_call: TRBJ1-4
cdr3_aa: ASSPGGLAGREKLF

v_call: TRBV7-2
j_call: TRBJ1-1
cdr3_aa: ASSLVPRMNTEAF

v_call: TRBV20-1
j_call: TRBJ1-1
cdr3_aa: SARATLTEAF

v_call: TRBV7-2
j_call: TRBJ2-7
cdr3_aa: ASSPQGLAGGEQY

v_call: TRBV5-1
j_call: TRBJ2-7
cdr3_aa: ASSRDGRNSYEQY

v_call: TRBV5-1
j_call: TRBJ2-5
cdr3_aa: ASSAYLSGPQETQY

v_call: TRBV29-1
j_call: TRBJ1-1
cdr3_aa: SVILQLNTEAF

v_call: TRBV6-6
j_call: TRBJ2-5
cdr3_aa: ASGTGVQETQY

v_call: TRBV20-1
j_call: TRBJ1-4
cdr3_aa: SARTGGVSGEKLF

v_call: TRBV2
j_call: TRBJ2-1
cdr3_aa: ASSEGDRAYNEQF

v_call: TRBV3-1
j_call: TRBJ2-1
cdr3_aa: ASSTTSNEQF

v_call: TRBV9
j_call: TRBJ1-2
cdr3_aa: ASSVGAAYGYT

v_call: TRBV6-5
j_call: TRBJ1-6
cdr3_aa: ASSYGDLNSPLN

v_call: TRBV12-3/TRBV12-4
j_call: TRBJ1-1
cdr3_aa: ASSLWGSTEAF

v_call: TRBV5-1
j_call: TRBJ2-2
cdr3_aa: ASSLNAVNTGELF

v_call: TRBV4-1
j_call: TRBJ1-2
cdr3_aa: ASSQEQDSNYGYT

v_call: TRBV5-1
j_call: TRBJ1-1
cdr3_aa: ASSSPPGQNTEAF

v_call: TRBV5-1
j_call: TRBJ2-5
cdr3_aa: ASSPGTKVPYQETQY

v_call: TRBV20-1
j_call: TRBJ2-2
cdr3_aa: SATAGTHTGELF

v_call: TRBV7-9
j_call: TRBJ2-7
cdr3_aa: ASSLALTGTSYEQY

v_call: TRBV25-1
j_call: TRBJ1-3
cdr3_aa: ASSEGLTRLDTIY

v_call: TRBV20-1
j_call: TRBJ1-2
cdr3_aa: SARPGTTNYGYT

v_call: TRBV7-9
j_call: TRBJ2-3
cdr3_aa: ASSLRGGLSTDTQY

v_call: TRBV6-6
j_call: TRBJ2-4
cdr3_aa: ASDSGGGGNIQY

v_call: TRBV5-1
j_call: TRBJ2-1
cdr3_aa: ASSFLKINQNNEQF

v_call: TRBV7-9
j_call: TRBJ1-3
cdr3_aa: ASSRSSAASFSGNTIY